This TCR beta chain was profiled in a study of response to subunit inactivated influenza vaccine. TCRdb recomputed calls from the RT-PCR reads with MiXCR, one row per CDR3 protein. This table has 500,000 to 600,000 distinct CDR3 sequences, 12% to 15% appearing once. The CDR3 is 16 residues long. With V trimmed by 6 bases and J by 0 bases, 3 bases remained unmatched. The source of this sequence is a man aged 50-60 years who received an inactivated influenza vaccine. The chain links TRBV12-3 or TRBV12-4 to TRBJ2-1; 12 bases agree with TRBD2. The input for sequencing was PBMCs from blood, taken about 11 days after vaccination. CDR3 amino acids: CASSRGLAGSYNEQFF. CDR3 in DNA: TGTGCCAGCAGCCGGGGACTAGCGGGCTCCTACAATGAGCAGTTCTTC.